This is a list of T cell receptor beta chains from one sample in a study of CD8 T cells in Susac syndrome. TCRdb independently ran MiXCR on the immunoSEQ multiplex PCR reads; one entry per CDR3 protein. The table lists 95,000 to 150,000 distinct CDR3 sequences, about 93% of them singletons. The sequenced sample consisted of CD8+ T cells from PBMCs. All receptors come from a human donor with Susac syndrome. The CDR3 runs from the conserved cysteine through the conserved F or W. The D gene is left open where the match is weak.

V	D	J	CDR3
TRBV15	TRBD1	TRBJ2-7	CATTSDRAYEQYF
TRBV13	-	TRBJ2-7	CASSPVGSYEQYF
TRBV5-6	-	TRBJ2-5	CASSLLSGGETQYF
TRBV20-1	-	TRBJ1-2	CSAPREYGYTF
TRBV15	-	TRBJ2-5	CATSRSGDGYRTMETQYF
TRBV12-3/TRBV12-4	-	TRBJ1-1	CASSFAALNTEAFF
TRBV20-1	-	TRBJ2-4	CSALSSPSNIQYF
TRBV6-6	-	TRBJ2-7	CASSTGTEQYF
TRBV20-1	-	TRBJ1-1	CSARTEMNTEAFF
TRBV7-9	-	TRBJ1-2	CASSYREGRWGYTF
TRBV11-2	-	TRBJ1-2	CASRVQGNYGYTF